Following are 27 T cell receptor beta chains from one sample sequenced in a study of vaccination and CD4 T cells after COVID-19. Treatment here: approximately nine-day PBMC culture with coronavirus spike peptide pools or control peptides (ViraFEST assay). These TCRs are of unknown antigen specificity. The Oncomine TCR Beta short-read assay sequenced DNA from cultured CD4+ T cells. TCRdb called the PCR reads again in MiXCR, with one record for every CDR3 protein. This sample carries about 10,000 distinct CDR3 sequences, more than 25% of them seen once, and the ten largest clones take 14% to 15%. This specimen consisted of CD4+ T cells from blood, cultured in vitro, obtained after SARS-CoV-2 vaccination. The receptor source for this set is a human donor who had recovered from COVID-19.

The chain employs TRBV6-1 and TRBJ2-2; the match to TRBD2 covers 13 bases. The CDR3 covers 15 residues. Germline assignment: CDR1 MNHNS and CDR2 SASEGT. V was clipped by 5 bases and J by 8 bases; unmatched bases: 5. In nucleotides, the CDR3 is TGTGCCAGCAGTACCGGGACTAGCGGGAAGGGGGAGCTGTTTTTT. This codes for CASSTGTSGKGELFF.

This clonotype was recorded only once. CDR3 nucleotides: TGTGCCAGCAGCTTGGCAGCGACAGGGCCCGGACCGGGGAATTCACCCCTCCACTTT. This translates into CASSLAATGPGPGNSPLHF. This chain links TRBV5-5 with TRBJ1-6; 7 nucleotides agree with TRBD1. The J segment lost 7 bases and the V segment lost 0 bases, leaving 16 bases of the junction unmatched. Germline values: CDR1 SGHKS, CDR2 YYEKEE (reference sequence). The length of the CDR3 is 19 residues.

The rearrangement links TRBV7-3 to TRBJ1-1, with D unclear. Germline V lookup: CDR1 SGHTA, CDR2 FQGTGA. Trimming pared 5 bases from V and 0 bases from J, leaving 22 bases between. The CDR3 contains 18 residues. CDR3 loop: CASSQTPGFEDMNTEAFF. CDR3 coding DNA: TGTGCCAGCAGCCAAACCCCGGGGTTTGAGGATATGAACACTGAAGCTTTCTTT.

This clonotype was seen only a few times. V is TRBV27 and J is TRBJ1-1, with TRBD1 identical over 12 bases. Germline lookup yields CDR1 MNHEY and CDR2 SMNVEV (reference sequence). The CDR3 has 15 amino acids. J gave up 8 bases and V 4 bases, and 8 bases lay outside the gene matches. The CDR3 coding sequence is TGTGCCAGCAGTTCTACCGGGACAGGGGGCCGCGAAGCTTTCTTT. Translating it yields CASSSTGTGGREAFF.

This sequence joins TRBV9 and TRBJ2-1; D gene ambiguous. With 2 bases removed from V and 10 bases from J, the gap between germline ends came to 7 bases. The CDR3 loop spans 11 amino acids. Germline CDR1 SGDLS, CDR2 YYNGEE. Here the CDR3 reads CASSVLEEQFF. In nucleotides, the CDR3 is TGTGCCAGCAGCGTTTTGGAAGAGCAGTTCTTC.

This rearrangement joins TRBV6-2 or TRBV6-3 to TRBJ2-2, with D perhaps TRBD1 or TRBD2 (5 bases each). The CDR3 totals 15 residues. Trimming cost V 7 bases and J 6 bases, with 18 bases left between them. The V gene's germline CDR1 is MNHEY and CDR2 SVGEGT. The chain's CDR3 is CASTNGAGLAGELFF. CDR3 coding DNA: TGTGCCAGCACTAACGGGGCAGGGTTAGCCGGGGAGCTGTTTTTT.

This clonotype occurred a few times. The chain is built from TRBV7-2 and TRBJ2-7; D is perhaps TRBD2 (6 bases). CDR3 size: 12 residues. Deletions cut 5 bases from V and 9 bases from J, with 14 bases between. Germline V CDR1 and CDR2: SGHTA, FQGNSA. The CDR3 region has the DNA TGTGCCAGCAGCCAAATGGGACTCGTGCAGTACTTC. It yields the protein CASSQMGLVQYF. Based on the CDR3 plus reference TRBV7-2 and TRBJ2-7, the full variable domain is GAGVSQSPSNKVTEKGKDVELRCDPISGHTALYWYRQSLGQGLEFLIYFQGNSAPDKSGLPSDRFSAERTGGSVSTLTIQRTQQEDSAVYLCASSQMGLVQYFGPGTRLTVT.

This clonotype has just a few counts. The chain links TRBV7-8 to TRBJ2-1; D uncertain. There are 16 residues in the CDR3. Germline lookup yields CDR1 SGHVS and CDR2 FQNEAQ. The V end was cut by 1 base, the J end by 6 bases, with 16 bases between. In nucleotides, the CDR3 is TGTGCCAGCAGCTTAGTGACTTTCTCCACTGGCAATGAGCAGTTCTTC. This sequence encodes CASSLVTFSTGNEQFF. Drawing the rest from reference TRBV7-8 and TRBJ2-1, the complete variable domain is GAGVSQSPRYKVAKRGQDVALRCDPISGHVSLFWYQQALGQGPEFLTYFQNEAQLDKSGLPSDRFFAERPEGSVSTLKIQRTQQEDSAVYLCASSLVTFSTGNEQFFGPGTRLTVL.

The chain is built from TRBV7-2 and TRBJ2-1; D ambiguous. Trimming cost V 0 bases and J 0 bases, with 12 bases left between them. Looked up from germline, CDR1 is SGHTA and CDR2 is FQGNSA. The CDR3 covers 17 residues. This CDR3 is CASSLAARSSSYNEQFF. The CDR3 DNA follows: TGTGCCAGCAGCTTAGCAGCCAGATCGAGCTCCTACAATGAGCAGTTCTTC.

Notes on this clonotype: The junction departs from germline at one end; a sequencing error may be responsible. The rearrangement uses TRBV4-3 and TRBJ1-3; TRBD1 might be the D (5 bases). CDR1 and CDR2 (germline): LGHNA, YSLEER. CDR3 length equals 15 residues. The CDR3 region has the DNA TGCGCCAGCAGTCAAGGGGCCAGGGACGGAAACACCATATATTTT. This gives the protein CASSQGARDGNTIYF.

This clonotype was counted between two and nine times. The V gene is TRBV10-1, the J gene TRBJ1-1; no firm D call. The CDR3 spans 13 residues. Germline V gene lookup returns CDR1 WNHNN and CDR2 SYGVQD (reference sequence). V was trimmed by 9 bases and J by 1 base, leaving 12 bases between them. CDR3 nucleotides: TGCGCCAGGCCCGTTACAACGAACACTGAAGCTTTCTTT. Amino acid sequence: CARPVTTNTEAFF.

The rearrangement uses TRBV7-3 and TRBJ1-6, with D possibly TRBD1 on 6 matching bases. The germline V gene has CDR1 SGHTA and CDR2 FQGTGA. V gave up 0 bases and J gave up 7 bases, with 16 bases separating them. There are 17 residues in the CDR3. This chain's CDR3 is CASSLTPLTGENSPLHF. The CDR3 DNA reads as TGTGCCAGCAGCTTAACCCCCCTGACAGGAGAAAATTCACCCCTCCACTTT.

This sequence joins TRBV5-1 and TRBJ2-5; the D is unclear. Between the trimmed V and J ends, which lost 7 bases and 5 bases, there was a span of 27 bases. CDR1 is SGHRS, CDR2 YFSETQ, per germline. CDR3 length: 17 amino acids. CDR3 sequence reads: CASDNLAVGSHQETQYF. CDR3 nucleotide sequence: TGCGCCAGCGACAACCTGGCTGTGGGGTCCCATCAGGAGACCCAGTACTTC. The whole variable domain, filled in from reference TRBV5-1 and TRBJ2-5, reads KAGVTQTPRYLIKTRGQQVTLSCSPISGHRSVSWYQQTPGQGLQFLFEYFSETQRNKGNFPGRFSGRQFSNSRSEMNVSTLELGDSALYLCASDNLAVGSHQETQYFGPGTRLLVL.

This clonotype has only a few counts. The chain carries TRBV20-1 and TRBJ2-2; a possible D gene is TRBD1 (6 bases). Germline V gives CDR1 DFQATT, CDR2 SNEGSKA (reference sequence). Trimming stripped 4 bases from V and 1 base from J, with 19 bases between. The CDR3 has 17 residues. The CDR3 DNA sequence: TGCAGTGCTATTCAGGACAGTCGGGTATTGAACACCGGGGAGCTGTTTTTT. The encoded protein is CSAIQDSRVLNTGELFF.

This clonotype is deemed large. The rearrangement links TRBV5-6 to TRBJ1-1; 8 positions agree with TRBD1. The CDR3 has 16 residues. Germline V lookup: CDR1 SGHDT, CDR2 YYEEEE. V trimming: 2 bases; J trimming: 5 bases; junction bases outside the gene matches: 11. CDR3 DNA: TGTGCCAGCAGCTTCTTCGGGACAGGCGGCCGGACTGAAGCTTTCTTT. Translated, it gives CASSFFGTGGRTEAFF.

V gene TRBV7-2 combines with J gene TRBJ1-1; weak D call: TRBD1 (5 bases). Germline CDR1 and CDR2: SGHTA and FQGNSA. The length of the CDR3 is 13 residues. V was clipped by 5 bases and J by 3 bases, with 10 bases between them. The CDR3 sequence: CASSPQGDTEAFF. The CDR3 DNA is TGTGCCAGCAGCCCCCAGGGCGACACTGAAGCTTTCTTT.

This clonotype showed up just a few times. The chain carries TRBV7-2 and TRBJ2-1, with TRBD1 matching over 9 bases. The trim removed 4 bases at V and 8 bases at J, leaving 3 bases unmatched. CDR3 length equals 13 residues. CDR1 is SGHTA and CDR2 is FQGNSA in the germline V gene. CDR3 region: CASSSQGAYEQFF. The CDR3 coding sequence is TGTGCCAGCAGCTCACAGGGGGCCTATGAGCAGTTCTTC.

The chain carries TRBV19 and TRBJ1-1; no reliable D call. The V end lost 6 bases, the J end lost 11 bases, and 16 bases lay between the germline ends. Germline assignment: CDR1 LNHDA and CDR2 SQIVND (reference sequence). The CDR3 runs 12 residues. The CDR3 bases are TGTGCCAGTAGGTCGTCCCGGGCGGAGGCTTTCTTT. It is translated as CASRSSRAEAFF.

In its sample, this clonotype was seen a few times. The gene calls are TRBV6-1 and TRBJ2-3; TRBD2 agrees at 7 bases. Germline loops: CDR1 MNHNS, CDR2 SASEGT. This CDR3 comprises 16 residues. V was clipped by 5 bases and J by 2 bases; unmatched bases: 10. The CDR3 spells CASSSPGLAVTDTQYF. CDR3 DNA: TGTGCCAGCAGTAGCCCAGGGCTAGCGGTCACAGATACGCAGTATTTT.

The gene calls are TRBV19 and TRBJ1-1, with TRBD1 identical over 7 bases. The J segment lost 0 bases and the V segment lost 5 bases, leaving 15 bases of the junction unmatched. The CDR3 runs to 18 residues. Germline V gene sequence: CDR1 LNHDA, CDR2 SQIVND (reference sequence). The chain's CDR3 is CASSWAPGGRRLNTEAFF. The CDR3 bases are TGTGCCAGTAGTTGGGCCCCAGGGGGTCGTCGTTTGAACACTGAAGCTTTCTTT.

V gene TRBV19 combines with J gene TRBJ2-6, with 8 bases that match TRBD1. The V segment lost 7 bases and the J segment 0 bases; nucleotides outside the gene matches: 8. This CDR3 has 17 residues. Germline lookup yields CDR1 LNHDA and CDR2 SQIVND (reference sequence). CDR3 loop: CASTSPGQASGANVLTF. CDR3 in DNA: TGTGCCAGTACCTCCCCGGGACAGGCCTCTGGGGCCAACGTCCTGACTTTC. Looking up the rest from reference TRBV19 and TRBJ2-6 gives the full variable domain: DGGITQSPKYLFRKEGQNVTLSCEQNLNHDAMYWYRQDPGQGLRLIYYSQIVNDFQKGDIAEGYSVSREKKESFPLTVTSAQKNPTAFYLCASTSPGQASGANVLTFGAGSRLTVL.

A single count supports this clonotype. Because the CDR3's place on the DNA is in doubt, the DNA is left out and the CDR3 is given as listed by TCRdb. The J gene is TRBJ2-7, the V gene TRBV7-9; TRBD2 is taken as the D call from the table, unchecked against the DNA. Germline CDR1 SEHNR, CDR2 FQNEAQ (reference sequence). The CDR3 has 22 amino acids, counting both end residues. The CDR3 is CASSFYICSARDPTSGAYEQYF.

This clonotype was recorded a few times. The genes are TRBV5-8 and TRBJ2-5; TRBD2 aligns across 15 bases. CDR1 and CDR2 (germline): SGHTS, YDEGEE. Unmatched junction bases numbered 5, after V lost 4 bases and J lost 4 bases. CDR3 size: 16 residues. CDR3 DNA: TGTGCCAGCAGCCCTGGACTAGCGGGAGGGATAGAGACCCAGTACTTC. Residues: CASSPGLAGGIETQYF.

The table lists this clonotype with a few counts. This chain uses TRBV19 with TRBJ1-1; weak D call: TRBD1 (5 bases). Trimming cost V 7 bases and J 8 bases, with 20 bases left between them. This CDR3 spans 14 amino acids. In germline, CDR1 is LNHDA, CDR2 SQIVND (reference sequence). CDR3 sequence: CASNARPGRMEAFF. The CDR3 DNA is TGTGCCAGTAATGCCCGACCGGGACGGATGGAAGCTTTCTTT.

The gene calls are TRBV6-1 and TRBJ1-1; 7 bases agree with TRBD1. The germline V gene encodes CDR1 MNHNS and CDR2 SASEGT. V dropped 5 bases and J dropped 0; count of bases not matched to a gene: 6. The CDR3 has 15 amino acids. The CDR3 reads CASSPRTGLNTEAFF. CDR3 in DNA: TGTGCCAGCAGTCCTAGGACAGGTTTGAACACTGAAGCTTTCTTT.

This clonotype was seen only a few times. The rearrangement links TRBV7-2 to TRBJ1-3, with 8 positions matching TRBD1. The CDR3 length is 18 residues. CDR1 and CDR2 (germline): SGHTA, FQGNSA. The trim removed 2 bases at V and 0 bases at J, leaving 9 bases unmatched. In nucleotides, the CDR3 is TGTGCCAGCAGCTTATATCAGGGGGCCAGAGTCTCTGGAAACACCATATATTTT. Its protein product is CASSLYQGARVSGNTIYF.

The chain recombines TRBV11-2 with TRBJ1-1; D is unresolved. The V end was cut by 7 bases, the J end by 3 bases, with 15 bases between. Per the germline V gene, CDR1 is SGHAT and CDR2 is FQNNGV. The CDR3 is 14 amino acids. CDR3 nucleotide sequence: TGTGCCAGCAAACTACGGGAAGGGCACACTGAAGCTTTCTTT. Its protein is CASKLREGHTEAFF.